This T cell receptor (beta chain) was captured in a study of regulatory T cells in long-lasting Graves disease. The table lists this clonotype with many counts. Its antigen is currently unknown. Time point noted: persistent/refractory GD, antithyroid drugs over 5 years with positive TRAb. Scientists built the TCR library using RNA that was extracted from PBMCs. Points from the study as a whole: Persistent disease was associated with favored TRBV28 usage and with favored use of TRBJ1-2 and TRBJ2-5.

iRepertoire HTBI primers and Arm-PCR of CDR3 regions built TCR beta libraries. A single record per CDR3 protein comes from TCRdb applying MiXCR to the multiplex PCR reads. The sample holds fewer than 450,000 distinct CDR3 sequences, around 22% seen once. The germline CDR1 and CDR2 sequences are SGHTA and FQGNSA. The CDR3 contains 13 residues. V lost 6 bases and J lost 6, with 11 bases in between. This sample comprised peripheral blood mononuclear cells (PBMCs), obtained when the disease was refractory, from a patient treated with antithyroid drugs. The rearrangement joins TRBV7-2 to TRBJ1-4; unclear D gene. The sequence was obtained from a female donor with Graves disease. The CDR3 nucleotides are TGTGCCAGCAGAAGAGGTGGTGATGAAAAACTGTTTTTT. Translation gives CASRRGGDEKLFF.